This T cell receptor (beta chain) originates from a study of high-grade serous ovarian cancer treatment subgroups (dated by TCRdb to about 2021). With respect to the entire study: On average, sequencing produced around 15,000 reads and 7,000 or so unique TCR beta rearrangements for each sample. One primary tumor sample and two metastatic tumor samples were contributed by each patient, so that about a hundred samples were obtained in total. TCR beta repertoires were profiled in patients with high-grade serous ovarian cancer who were grouped, under a laparoscopic triage algorithm, by complete gross resection or by neoadjuvant chemotherapy response. The 30-patient cohort included approximately ten patients with no residual disease after primary surgery (R0), approximately ten excellent NACT responders, and approximately ten poor NACT responders.

Overall study results and their limits: TCR repertoire analyses were focused on CDR3, and CDR1 and CDR2 were not analyzed. TCR clonal relatedness showed a positive correlation with neoantigen level and a trend toward positive correlation with copy number variation and mutation load from whole-genome sequencing. Tumors from the same patient had repertoire similarity ranging from 0.11 to 0.79, while tumors from different patients showed almost no similarity. Bulk tumor TCR sequencing lacked spatial information, limiting insight into HGSC tumor complexity and diversity.

The 100 or so tumor samples were subjected to high-throughput TCR profiling using ImmunoSEQ. The study's own analysis went as follows. Repertoire diversity metrics included richness (unique productive sequences), clonality, evenness and relatedness; Bhattacharyya coefficient assessed similarity between samples. A sensitivity analysis excluded TCRs with fewer than two reads and gave consistent conclusions. The clones in this table, taken by TCRdb from immuneACCESS, are in-frame only. Not every clone is retained; where verified, under half of the shortfall comes from an unresolved V gene, and the cause of the rest is unknown. The V and J calls and clone size were taken over from that table, and D and trimming were inferred from the DNA. The table for this sample lists under 30,000 clones; under 90% of them were counted only once. The ten largest account for 2% to 2.5% of the sample. Tumor samples were obtained before definitive surgery or chemotherapy. Genomic DNA extraction was performed by the MD Anderson Biospecimen Extraction Resource, and TCR sequencing was carried out by the MD Anderson Cancer Genomics Laboratory.

CDR1 and CDR2 are read off the germline V gene as SGHRS and YFSETQ. Here V drops 5 bases and J drops 4 bases, and the junction holds 12 bases not matched to any gene. The CDR3 contains 16 residues, cysteine and phenylalanine counted. Solely the CDR3 DNA is kept, with 48 bases framed from the first base. About this clone: What antigen it recognizes has not been identified. No base-level quality is on record; no much larger clone is a single base apart.

Sequencing input: tumor tissue. The TCR originated in a human donor with high-grade serous ovarian cancer. The rearranged segments are TRBV5-1 and TRBJ2-1; 7 of the junction bases match TRBD1. The base sequence is TGCGCCAGCAGACCGACCGGGACAGTCAATTACAATGAGCAGTTCTTC. It translates to CASRPTGTVNYNEQFF.